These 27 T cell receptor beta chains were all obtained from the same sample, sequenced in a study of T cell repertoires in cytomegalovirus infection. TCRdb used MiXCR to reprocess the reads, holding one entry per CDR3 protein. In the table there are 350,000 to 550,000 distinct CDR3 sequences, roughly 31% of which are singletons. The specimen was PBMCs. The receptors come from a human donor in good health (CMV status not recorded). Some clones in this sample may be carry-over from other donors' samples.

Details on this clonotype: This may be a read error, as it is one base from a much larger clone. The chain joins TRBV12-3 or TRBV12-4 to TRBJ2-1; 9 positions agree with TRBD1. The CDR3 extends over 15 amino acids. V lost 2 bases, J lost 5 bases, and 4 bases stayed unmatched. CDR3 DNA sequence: TGTGCCAGCAGTTTATGGGACAGGGTCGACAATGAGCAGTTCTTC. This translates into CASSLWDRVDNEQFF.

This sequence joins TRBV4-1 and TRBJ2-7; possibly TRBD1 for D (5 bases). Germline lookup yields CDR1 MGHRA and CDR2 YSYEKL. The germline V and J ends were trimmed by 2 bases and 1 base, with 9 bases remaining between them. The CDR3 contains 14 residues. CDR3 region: CASSQLTESYEQYF. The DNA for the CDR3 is TGCGCCAGCAGCCAACTGACAGAATCCTACGAGCAGTACTTC.

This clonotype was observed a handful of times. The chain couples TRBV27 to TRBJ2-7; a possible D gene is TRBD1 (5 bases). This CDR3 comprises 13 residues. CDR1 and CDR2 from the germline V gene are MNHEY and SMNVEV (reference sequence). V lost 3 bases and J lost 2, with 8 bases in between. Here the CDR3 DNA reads TGTGCCAGCAGTTTCGGACAAACCTACGAGCAGTACTTC. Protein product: CASSFGQTYEQYF.

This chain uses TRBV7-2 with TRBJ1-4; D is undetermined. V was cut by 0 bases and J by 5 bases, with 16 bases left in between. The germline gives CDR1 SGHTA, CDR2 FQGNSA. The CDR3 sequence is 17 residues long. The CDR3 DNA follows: TGTGCCAGCAGCTTAGCGAGGGTAGGGTATTGGAATGAAAAACTGTTTTTT. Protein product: CASSLARVGYWNEKLFF.

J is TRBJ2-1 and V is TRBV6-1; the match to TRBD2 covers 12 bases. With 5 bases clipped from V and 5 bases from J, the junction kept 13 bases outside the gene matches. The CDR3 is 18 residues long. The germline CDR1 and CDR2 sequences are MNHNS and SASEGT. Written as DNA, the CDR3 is TGTGCCAGCAGTCTGCTAGCGGGGGGGCCTTTCGAGCACAATGAGCAGTTCTTC. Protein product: CASSLLAGGPFEHNEQFF.

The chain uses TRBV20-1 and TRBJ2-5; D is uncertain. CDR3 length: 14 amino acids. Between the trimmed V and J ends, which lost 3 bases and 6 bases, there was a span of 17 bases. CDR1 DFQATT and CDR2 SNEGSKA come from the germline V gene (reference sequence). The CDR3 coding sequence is TGCAGTGCTAGTCAGCCGGTAGGGTTTAAGACCCAGTACTTC. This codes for CSASQPVGFKTQYF.

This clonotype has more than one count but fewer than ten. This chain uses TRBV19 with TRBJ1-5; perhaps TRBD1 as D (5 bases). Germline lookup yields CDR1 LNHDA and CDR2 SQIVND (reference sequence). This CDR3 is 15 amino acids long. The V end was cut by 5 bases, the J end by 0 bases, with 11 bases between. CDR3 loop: CASSPREYSNQPQHF. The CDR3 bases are TGTGCCAGTAGTCCCAGGGAATATAGCAATCAGCCCCAGCATTTT.

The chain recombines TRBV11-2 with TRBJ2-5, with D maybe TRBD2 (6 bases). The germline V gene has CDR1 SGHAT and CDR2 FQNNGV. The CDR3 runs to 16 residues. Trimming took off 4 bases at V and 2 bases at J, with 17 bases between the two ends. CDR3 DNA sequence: TGTGCCAGCAGCTCGGGGATGGGGGGAGCACAAGAGACCCAGTACTTC. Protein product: CASSSGMGGAQETQYF.

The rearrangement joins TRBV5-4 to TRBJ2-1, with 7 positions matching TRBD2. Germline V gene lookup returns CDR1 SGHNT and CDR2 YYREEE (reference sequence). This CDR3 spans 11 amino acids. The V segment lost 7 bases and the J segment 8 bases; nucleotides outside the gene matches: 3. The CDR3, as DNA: TGTGCCAGCCACCTAGCGGATGAGCAGTTCTTC. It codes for CASHLADEQFF. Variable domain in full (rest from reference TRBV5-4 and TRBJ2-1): ETGVTQSPTHLIKTRGQQVTLRCSSQSGHNTVSWYQQALGQGPQFIFQYYREEENGRGNFPPRFSGLQFPNYSSELNVNALELDDSALYLCASHLADEQFFGPGTRLTVL.

The CDR3 is CASSQEEENYGYTF. The CDR3 bases are TGTGCCAGCAGCCAAGAAGAGGAGAACTATGGCTACACCTTC. V and J are TRBV4-2 and TRBJ1-2; D remains unclear. Germline CDR1 reads LGHNA; CDR2 reads YNFKEQ. The ends were cut back, 0 bases at V and 2 bases at J, with 7 bases in the middle. CDR3 length: 14 residues.

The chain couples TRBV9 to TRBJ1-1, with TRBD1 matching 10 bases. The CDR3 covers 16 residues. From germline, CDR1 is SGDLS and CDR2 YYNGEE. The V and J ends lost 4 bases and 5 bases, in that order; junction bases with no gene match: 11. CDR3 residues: CASSTLDRGRETEAFF. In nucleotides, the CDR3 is TGTGCCAGCAGCACCTTAGACAGGGGGCGGGAGACTGAAGCTTTCTTT.

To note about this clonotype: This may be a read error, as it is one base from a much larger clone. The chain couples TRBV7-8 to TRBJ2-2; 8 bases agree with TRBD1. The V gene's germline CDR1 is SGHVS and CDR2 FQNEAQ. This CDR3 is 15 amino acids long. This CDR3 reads CDSRRQGSGTGELFF. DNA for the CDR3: TGTGACAGCCGAAGACAGGGGTCTGGGACCGGGGAGCTGTTTTTT.

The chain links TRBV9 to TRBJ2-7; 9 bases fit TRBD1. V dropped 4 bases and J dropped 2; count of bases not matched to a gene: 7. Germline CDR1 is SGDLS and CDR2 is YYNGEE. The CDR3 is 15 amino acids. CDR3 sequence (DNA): TGTGCCAGCAGCCTGGGACAGGGCCCAGCCTACGAGCAGTACTTC. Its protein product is CASSLGQGPAYEQYF.

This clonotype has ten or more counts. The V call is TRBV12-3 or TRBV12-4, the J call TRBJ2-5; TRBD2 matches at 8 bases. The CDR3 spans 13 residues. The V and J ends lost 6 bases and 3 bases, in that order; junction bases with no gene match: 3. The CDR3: CASSSGGEETQYF. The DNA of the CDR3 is TGTGCCAGCAGCTCCGGGGGGGAAGAGACCCAGTACTTC.

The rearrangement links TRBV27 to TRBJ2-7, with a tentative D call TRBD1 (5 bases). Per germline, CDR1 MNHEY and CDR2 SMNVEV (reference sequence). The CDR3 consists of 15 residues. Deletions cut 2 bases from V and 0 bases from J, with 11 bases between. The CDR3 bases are TGTGCCAGCAGTTTAAAGGGGCCAAGCTCCTACGAGCAGTACTTC. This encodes CASSLKGPSSYEQYF.

CDR3: CASSERIEAFF. In DNA, the CDR3 is TGTGCCAGCAGTGAACGAATTGAAGCTTTCTTT. The chain joins TRBV2 to TRBJ1-1; D ambiguous. Germline CDR1 SNHLY, CDR2 FYNNEI. CDR3 size: 11 residues. Deletions cut 2 bases from V and 7 bases from J, with 5 bases between.

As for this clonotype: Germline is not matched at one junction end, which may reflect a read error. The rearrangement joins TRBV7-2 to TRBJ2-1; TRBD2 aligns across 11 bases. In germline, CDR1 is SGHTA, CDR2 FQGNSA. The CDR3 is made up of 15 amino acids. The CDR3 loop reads CASSLGLAGYNEQLF. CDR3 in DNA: TGTGCCAGCAGCTTAGGACTAGCGGGGTACAATGAGCAGTTATTC.

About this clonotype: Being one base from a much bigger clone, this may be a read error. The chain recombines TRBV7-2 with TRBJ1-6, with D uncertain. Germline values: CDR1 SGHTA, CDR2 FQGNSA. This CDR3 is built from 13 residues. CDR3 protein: CSSSPSVNSPLHF. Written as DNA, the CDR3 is TGTTCCAGCAGCCCCTCGGTCAATTCACCCCTCCACTTT.

The CDR3 DNA follows: TGTGCCAGCAGCTCAAACCGGGCGTTTACGGGGGAGCAGTACTTC. Protein sequence: CASSSNRAFTGEQYF. This chain joins TRBV11-2 and TRBJ2-7; a weak D match, TRBD2 (5 bases). The CDR3 is 15 amino acids. Deletions cut 4 bases from V and 7 bases from J, with 20 bases between. CDR1 and CDR2 (germline): SGHAT, FQNNGV.

Here the CDR3 reads CASSLAGTGNNSPLHF. The CDR3 DNA follows: TGCGCCAGCAGCCTCGCCGGGACAGGCAATAATTCACCCCTCCACTTT. The rearrangement links TRBV5-1 to TRBJ1-6; 8 bases agree with TRBD1. The V segment lost 4 bases and the J segment 5 bases; nucleotides outside the gene matches: 8. Germline V CDR1 and CDR2: SGHRS, YFSETQ. CDR3 length equals 16 residues.

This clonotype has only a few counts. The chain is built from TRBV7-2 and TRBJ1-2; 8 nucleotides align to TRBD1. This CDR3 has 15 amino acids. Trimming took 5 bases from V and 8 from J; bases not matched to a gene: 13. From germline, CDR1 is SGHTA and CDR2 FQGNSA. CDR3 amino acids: CASSPVKQGAGGYTF. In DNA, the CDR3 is TGTGCCAGCAGCCCGGTTAAGCAGGGGGCGGGAGGCTACACCTTC.

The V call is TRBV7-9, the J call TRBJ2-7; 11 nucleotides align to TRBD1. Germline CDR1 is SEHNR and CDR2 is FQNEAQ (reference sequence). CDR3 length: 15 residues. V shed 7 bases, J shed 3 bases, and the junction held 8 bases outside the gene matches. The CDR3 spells CASNRPGQGVYEQYF. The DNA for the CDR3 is TGTGCCAGCAACCGACCGGGACAGGGGGTCTACGAGCAGTACTTC.

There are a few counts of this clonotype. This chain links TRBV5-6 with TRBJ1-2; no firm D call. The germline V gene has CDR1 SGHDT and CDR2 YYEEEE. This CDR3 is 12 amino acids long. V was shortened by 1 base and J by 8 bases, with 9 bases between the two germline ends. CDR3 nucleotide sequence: TGTGCCAGCAGCTTGTCGGGTTTAGGCTACACCTTC. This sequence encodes CASSLSGLGYTF.

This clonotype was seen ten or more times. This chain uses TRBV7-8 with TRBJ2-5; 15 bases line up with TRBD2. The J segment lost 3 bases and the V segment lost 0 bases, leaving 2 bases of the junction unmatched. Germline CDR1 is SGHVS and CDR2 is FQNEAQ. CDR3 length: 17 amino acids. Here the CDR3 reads CASSLAGLAGGKETQYF. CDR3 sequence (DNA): TGTGCCAGCAGCTTAGCCGGACTAGCGGGGGGGAAAGAGACCCAGTACTTC.

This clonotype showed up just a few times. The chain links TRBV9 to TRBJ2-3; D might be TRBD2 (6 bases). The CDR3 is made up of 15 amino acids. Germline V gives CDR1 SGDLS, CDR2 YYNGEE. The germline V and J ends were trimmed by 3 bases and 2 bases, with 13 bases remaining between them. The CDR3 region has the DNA TGTGCCAGCAGCGGCGGAGGGGTAGTCACAGATACGCAGTATTTT. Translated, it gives CASSGGGVVTDTQYF.

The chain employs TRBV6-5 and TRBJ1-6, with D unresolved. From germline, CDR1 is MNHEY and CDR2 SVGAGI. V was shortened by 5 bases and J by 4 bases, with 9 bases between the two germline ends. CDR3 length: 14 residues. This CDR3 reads CASSRGGYNSPLHF. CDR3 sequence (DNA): TGTGCCAGCAGTCGAGGTGGATATAATTCACCCCTCCACTTT.

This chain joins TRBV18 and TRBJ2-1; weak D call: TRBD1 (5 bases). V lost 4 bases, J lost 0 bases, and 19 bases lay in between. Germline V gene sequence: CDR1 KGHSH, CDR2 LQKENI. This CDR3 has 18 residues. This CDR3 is CASSLQPQGVSSYNEQFF. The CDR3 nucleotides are TGTGCCAGCTCACTACAACCCCAAGGGGTTAGCTCCTACAATGAGCAGTTCTTC.